These 20 T cell receptor beta chains were sequenced from one sample in a study of blood T cell repertoires in COVID-19. Produced via immunoSEQ multiplex PCR; TCRdb's table is partial and in-frame only. The sample holds around 210,000 clones, approximately 80% seen once. Sequenced input: peripheral blood. These receptor sequences come from a man aged 55 to 70 with COVID-19, enrolled during active disease.

The DNA for the CDR3 is TGTGCCAGTGGAGATTTTAACACTGAAGCTTTCTTT. This encodes CASGDFNTEAFF. The gene calls are TRBV19 and TRBJ1-1, with D unclear. Trimming cost V 8 bases and J 2 bases, with 9 bases left between them. This CDR3 contains 12 residues. Germline CDR1 and CDR2: LNHDA and SQIVND (reference sequence).

The chain combines TRBV5-6 with TRBJ1-3, with D possibly matching TRBD1 (5 bases). V dropped 0 bases and J dropped 4 bases, with 11 bases sitting between them. There are 15 residues in the CDR3. Germline V gene lookup returns CDR1 SGHDT and CDR2 YYEEEE. The CDR3 spells CASSLEGAIGNTIYF. Written as DNA, the CDR3 is TGTGCCAGCAGCTTGGAAGGGGCAATCGGAAACACCATATATTTT.

A single count supports this clone. The J gene is TRBJ1-1, the V gene TRBV4-1; 10 bases are shared with TRBD1. Trimming at V came to 0 bases and at J to 10 bases, leaving 14 bases not matched to a gene. The CDR3 loop spans 17 amino acids. Germline values: CDR1 MGHRA, CDR2 YSYEKL. This CDR3 is CASSQDILARQGALAFF. The CDR3 DNA is TGCGCCAGCAGCCAAGATATACTTGCGCGACAGGGGGCTTTAGCTTTCTTT.

The V gene is TRBV19, the J gene TRBJ1-1, with 10 bases matching TRBD1. V lost 0 bases and J lost 4; bases outside the gene matches: 14. The germline V gene encodes CDR1 LNHDA and CDR2 SQIVND (reference sequence). This CDR3 is 19 amino acids long. CDR3 amino acids: CASSIDRDRGLSVRTEAFF. The DNA for the CDR3 is TGTGCCAGTAGTATAGATAGAGACAGGGGGCTTTCGGTCCGCACTGAAGCTTTCTTT.

This rearrangement joins TRBV19 to TRBJ1-3; maybe TRBD1 (5 bases). Trimming pared 3 bases from V and 0 bases from J, leaving 18 bases between. The germline gives CDR1 LNHDA, CDR2 SQIVND (reference sequence). The CDR3 loop spans 18 amino acids. The CDR3 sequence is CASSMAQGVILSGNTIYF. The CDR3 bases are TGTGCCAGTAGTATGGCGCAGGGCGTAATCCTCTCTGGAAACACCATATATTTT.

This rearrangement joins TRBV6-5 to TRBJ2-7, with no clear D. The CDR3 runs to 12 residues. Germline V gives CDR1 MNHEY, CDR2 SVGAGI. V dropped 6 bases and J dropped 7 bases, with 13 bases sitting between them. The CDR3 region is CASSPTGWEQYF. The CDR3 nucleotides are TGTGCCAGCAGCCCCACCGGTTGGGAGCAGTACTTC.

The rearrangement joins TRBV4-2 to TRBJ1-1; 7 bases map to TRBD1. Per germline, CDR1 LGHNA and CDR2 YNFKEQ. V was clipped by 0 bases and J by 4 bases; unmatched bases: 2. This CDR3 has 14 amino acids. CDR3: CASSQDQGGTEAFF. CDR3 DNA: TGTGCCAGCAGCCAAGATCAGGGGGGCACTGAAGCTTTCTTT.

The chain links TRBV5-4 to TRBJ1-1, with a weak D call TRBD1 (5 bases). Trimming removed 3 bases at V and 11 bases at J, with 20 bases between. The CDR3 totals 14 residues. CDR1 and CDR2 from the germline V gene are SGHNT and YYREEE (reference sequence). The CDR3 is CASSSDLQVSGAFF. The DNA for the CDR3 is TGTGCCAGCAGCTCTGATCTACAGGTTTCAGGGGCTTTCTTT.

DNA for the CDR3: TGTGCCAGCAGAGGGACAGGAGATCAGCCCCAGCATTTT. As protein: CASRGTGDQPQHF. J is TRBJ1-5 and V is TRBV6-5; 8 bases are a match to TRBD1. V shed 6 bases, J shed 5 bases, and the junction held 3 bases outside the gene matches. The CDR3 totals 13 residues. CDR1 is MNHEY and CDR2 is SVGAGI in the germline V gene.

This clone was found once. The chain recombines TRBV7-2 with TRBJ1-2, with 8 bases identical to TRBD1. CDR1 is SGHTA, CDR2 FQGNSA, per germline. Germline trimming cut 0 bases from V and 7 bases from J; bases unmatched to any gene: 7. The CDR3 spans 15 residues. DNA of the CDR3: TGTGCCAGCAGCTTAGCAACAGGGACAGGCACTGGCTACACCTTC. Translation gives CASSLATGTGTGYTF.

The V gene is TRBV27, the J gene TRBJ1-1; D is ambiguous. Trimming took off 6 bases at V and 4 bases at J, with 18 bases between the two ends. The CDR3 consists of 15 residues. Germline assignment: CDR1 MNHEY and CDR2 SMNVEV (reference sequence). The CDR3 DNA is TGTGCCAGCAGGTTAAATCTGGGAGGACTCACTGAAGCTTTCTTT. The encoded protein is CASRLNLGGLTEAFF.

The CDR3 is CASSFEGLTEAFF. As DNA, the CDR3 is TGCGCCAGCAGCTTTGAAGGACTCACTGAAGCTTTCTTT. This chain links TRBV5-1 with TRBJ1-1; D not resolved. The V gene lost 2 bases and the J gene lost 4 bases, with 9 bases spanning the gap. CDR3 size: 13 residues. Germline V gene sequence: CDR1 SGHRS, CDR2 YFSETQ.

This rearrangement joins TRBV29-1 to TRBJ2-1, with TRBD2 matching 11 bases. The germline V gene has CDR1 SQVTM and CDR2 ANQGSEA. J was trimmed by 9 bases and V by 3 bases; bases with no gene match: 13. The CDR3 is 16 amino acids. This chain's CDR3 is CSVDPWIGLAGGEQFF. In DNA form, the CDR3 reads TGCAGCGTTGACCCCTGGATTGGCCTAGCGGGAGGTGAGCAGTTCTTC.

This chain uses TRBV24-1 with TRBJ2-5, with 7 bases fitting TRBD1. V was pared by 4 bases and J by 2 bases, with 3 bases of the junction left unmatched. This CDR3 comprises 14 residues. CDR1 and CDR2 from the germline V gene are KGHDR and SFDVKD. CDR3 in amino acids: CATSEGGRQETQYF. The CDR3 DNA follows: TGTGCCACCAGTGAAGGGGGCCGACAAGAGACCCAGTACTTC.

The rearrangement joins TRBV27 to TRBJ2-1, with 7 bases fitting TRBD2. The V gene's germline CDR1 is MNHEY and CDR2 SMNVEV (reference sequence). There are 15 residues in the CDR3. The trim removed 2 bases at V and 4 bases at J, leaving 5 bases unmatched. The CDR3 nucleotides read TGTGCCAGCAGTTTAGGGGCGGGGGAATACAATGAGCAGTTCTTC. Amino acid sequence: CASSLGAGEYNEQFF.

The V and J genes are TRBV6-5 and TRBJ1-1, with unresolved D. The ends were cut back, 7 bases at V and 0 bases at J, with 15 bases in the middle. Germline-derived CDR1 and CDR2 are MNHEY and SVGAGI. The CDR3 covers 15 residues. The DNA of the CDR3 is TGTGCCAGCACCCTTTATGGACTTATGAACACTGAAGCTTTCTTT. It translates to CASTLYGLMNTEAFF.

V is TRBV6-5 and J is TRBJ2-2; 9 positions match TRBD1. J gave up 2 bases and V 7 bases, and 5 bases lay outside the gene matches. The CDR3 is made up of 15 amino acids. CDR1 and CDR2 (germline): MNHEY, SVGAGI. The CDR3 DNA reads TGTGCCAGCAACCGGGACAGGGCTAACACCGGGGAGCTGTTTTTT. Translated: CASNRDRANTGELFF.

About this clone itself: The same CDR3 can be traced to other DNA sequences in this sample. This chain connects TRBV3-1 (or the pseudogene TRBV3-2) to TRBJ2-6; D call uncertain. Trimming stripped 2 bases from V and 2 bases from J, with 7 bases between. The CDR3 totals 15 residues. The germline V gene has CDR1 LGHDT and CDR2 YNNKEL (reference sequence). The CDR3 DNA reads TGTGCCAGCAGCCAACTGGGCGCTGGGGCCAACGTCCTGACTTTC. Amino acids: CASSQLGAGANVLTF.

The rearrangement joins TRBV18 to TRBJ1-5; maybe TRBD1 (6 bases). CDR3 length: 18 residues. V was clipped by 6 bases and J by 5 bases, with 26 bases between them. Germline V gene data show CDR1 as KGHSH and CDR2 as LQKENI. CDR3 region: CASSTTGLSGTIHQPQHF. CDR3 nucleotide sequence: TGTGCCAGCTCCACCACAGGCTTATCCGGGACAATCCATCAGCCCCAGCATTTT.

The CDR3 loop reads CASSFWGGNEQYF. Written as DNA, the CDR3 is TGTGCCAGCAGCTTTTGGGGGGGAAACGAGCAGTACTTC. The chain is built from TRBV7-2 and TRBJ2-7, with 7 bases matching TRBD2. V was clipped by 3 bases and J by 5 bases; unmatched bases: 4. The CDR3 covers 13 residues. The germline V gene has CDR1 SGHTA and CDR2 FQGNSA.